A single sample gave rise to the 14 T cell receptor beta chains below, sequenced in a study of breast tumors, draining lymph nodes, adjacent tissues. TCRdb re-called the multiplex PCR reads through MiXCR, storing one row per CDR3 protein. The sample holds about 15,000 distinct CDR3 sequences; around 47% are singletons and the top ten take under 30%. Sequenced sample: tumor-adjacent breast tissue. The receptors originated from a female donor with breast cancer. Some clones in this sample may be carry-over from other donors' samples.

This clonotype was counted many times. This chain uses TRBV12-3 or TRBV12-4 with TRBJ2-7; unclear D gene. The CDR3 sequence is 13 residues long. Trimming removed 7 bases from V and 6 bases from J, with 16 bases in between. For the CDR3, the DNA is TGTGCCAGCACCCCCGCCCCTGCCGGCGAGCAGTACTTC. It yields the protein CASTPAPAGEQYF.

The chain employs TRBV5-1 and TRBJ1-1; D unclear. Per germline, CDR1 SGHRS and CDR2 YFSETQ. The CDR3 is 18 amino acids. V dropped 0 bases and J dropped 0 bases, with 18 bases sitting between them. CDR3 region: CASSLALPGRNMNTEAFF. The CDR3 coding sequence is TGCGCCAGCAGCTTGGCCCTGCCAGGACGGAATATGAACACTGAAGCTTTCTTT. Using reference TRBV5-1 and TRBJ1-1 for the parts outside the CDR3, the full variable domain is KAGVTQTPRYLIKTRGQQVTLSCSPISGHRSVSWYQQTPGQGLQFLFEYFSETQRNKGNFPGRFSGRQFSNSRSEMNVSTLELGDSALYLCASSLALPGRNMNTEAFFGQGTRLTVV.

The chain employs TRBV29-1 and TRBJ2-3; tentative D call: TRBD2 (5 bases). The V end lost 3 bases, the J end lost 6 bases, and 10 bases lay between the germline ends. The CDR3 covers 12 residues. Germline V gene lookup returns CDR1 SQVTM and CDR2 ANQGSEA. CDR3 region: CSVDKGVDTQYF. CDR3 coding DNA: TGCAGCGTTGATAAGGGAGTGGATACGCAGTATTTT.

This clonotype was found many times. The rearrangement uses TRBV6-5 and TRBJ1-4, with a possible D match to TRBD1 (6 bases). This CDR3 region has 16 residues. Trimming shortened V by 0 bases and J by 8 bases, and 16 bases separated the two germline ends. Germline assignment: CDR1 MNHEY and CDR2 SVGAGI. The CDR3 nucleotides read TGTGCCAGCAGTTACTCGGGAGGGGGAACGCAAGAAAAACTGTTTTTT. This gives the protein CASSYSGGGTQEKLFF.

In regard to this clonotype: One base away lies a much larger clone, so this may be a sequencing read error. The CDR3 coding sequence is TGTGCCAGCAGCCTGGGACTAGCGGGAAGAGAGACCCAGCACTTC. Protein product: CASSLGLAGRETQHF. This chain joins TRBV7-2 and TRBJ2-5, with 13 positions matching TRBD2. This CDR3 has 15 residues. Germline V lookup: CDR1 SGHTA, CDR2 FQGNSA.

This clonotype was seen ten or more times. The chain employs TRBV5-6 and TRBJ2-5, with 8 bases that match TRBD2. In germline, CDR1 is SGHDT, CDR2 YYEEEE. CDR3 size: 15 residues. The trim removed 2 bases at V and 1 base at J, leaving 4 bases unmatched. The chain's CDR3 is CASSFRAGGQETQYF. The CDR3, as DNA: TGTGCCAGCAGCTTTAGGGCGGGAGGCCAAGAGACCCAGTACTTC. The complete variable domain, with remaining parts taken from reference TRBV5-6 and TRBJ2-5, reads DAGVTQSPTHLIKTRGQQVTLRCSPKSGHDTVSWYQQALGQGPQFIFQYYEEEERQRGNFPDRFSGHQFPNYSSELNVNALLLGDSALYLCASSFRAGGQETQYFGPGTRLLVL.

The chain links TRBV28 to TRBJ2-1; TRBD2 aligns across 9 bases. J lost 2 bases, V lost 3 bases, and 5 bases had no gene match. Germline assignment: CDR1 MDHEN and CDR2 SYDVKM. CDR3 size: 16 residues. CDR3 amino acids: CASSFRGGRAYNEQFF. CDR3 coding DNA: TGTGCCAGCAGTTTTAGGGGCGGGAGGGCCTACAATGAGCAGTTCTTC.

V usage is TRBV20-1 and J usage is TRBJ2-7; TRBD1 aligns across 8 bases. After removal of 0 bases from V and 7 bases from J, the junction contained 11 bases not matched to a gene. Per the germline V gene, CDR1 is DFQATT and CDR2 is SNEGSKA (reference sequence). CDR3 length: 15 residues. CDR3 coding DNA: TGCAGTGCTAGAGATTTGCACAGGGGGGCCTTGGAGCAGTACTTC. It yields the protein CSARDLHRGALEQYF.

This clonotype has a count of ten or more. V and J are TRBV12-3 or TRBV12-4 and TRBJ2-1; D might be TRBD1 (5 bases). Trimming stripped 1 base from V and 2 bases from J, with 9 bases between. The CDR3 contains 15 residues. The CDR3 bases are TGTGCCAGCAGTTTAGTTCAGGGCCCCTACAATGAGCAGTTCTTC. Protein sequence: CASSLVQGPYNEQFF.

This chain uses TRBV6-5 with TRBJ2-7; TRBD2 agrees at 8 bases. CDR3 length: 13 amino acids. The germline V gene has CDR1 MNHEY and CDR2 SVGAGI. With V trimmed by 5 bases and J by 0 bases, 0 bases remained unmatched. The DNA of the CDR3 is TGTGCCAGCAGTCGGGGGGGCTCCTACGAGCAGTACTTC. It specifies CASSRGGSYEQYF.

V gene TRBV11-2 combines with J gene TRBJ2-1; D possibly corresponds to TRBD2 (5 bases). Germline V gene sequence: CDR1 SGHAT, CDR2 FQNNGV. The V end was cut by 5 bases, the J end by 4 bases, with 15 bases between. The CDR3 consists of 15 residues. The CDR3 region has the DNA TGTGCCAGCAGCCCCGAGGCTAGCCTATACAATGAGCAGTTCTTC. It codes for CASSPEASLYNEQFF.

A remark on this clonotype: A read error is possible here, since a much larger clone lies one base away. The gene calls are TRBV15 and TRBJ2-1, with 8 bases identical to TRBD2. The CDR3 totals 17 residues. From germline, CDR1 is LNHNV and CDR2 YYDKDF (reference sequence). With V trimmed by 0 bases and J by 8 bases, 12 bases remained unmatched. CDR3 nucleotides: TGTGCCACCAGCAGAGACGGTGGGGGACTAGATCGCGATGAGCAGTTCTTC. Protein sequence: CATSRDGGGLDRDEQFF.

The table lists this clonotype with a few counts. The junction differs from germline at one of its ends, possibly a read error. The rearrangement joins TRBV6-5 to TRBJ2-3; 9 bases are shared with TRBD1. The germline V gene encodes CDR1 MNHEY and CDR2 SVGAGI. The CDR3 extends over 15 amino acids. The CDR3 nucleotides are TGTGCCAGCAGTTTCCGGGACAGGGCCACAGGTACGCAGTATTTT. It yields the protein CASSFRDRATGTQYF.

This clonotype was seen a few times. The chain carries TRBV12-3 or TRBV12-4 and TRBJ1-2; D call uncertain. V lost 4 bases, J lost 6 bases, and 12 bases lay in between. The CDR3 length is 13 residues. CDR3 bases: TGTGCCAGCAGTTCCCCGTGGAGTAATGGCTACACCTTC. Translating it yields CASSSPWSNGYTF.